The clone carrying this TCR beta chain has just a few counts. Its antigen remains unknown. The length of the CDR3 is 16 residues. Trimming cost V 1 base and J 9 bases, with 19 bases left between them. Germline assignment: CDR1 SEHNR and CDR2 FQNEAQ (reference sequence). This specimen belongs to a study of cytomegalovirus exposure and HLA in healthy donors. PCR employed 60 Vbeta and 13 Jbeta primers. Clones were sequenced by immunoSEQ multiplex PCR, and TCRdb holds only the in-frame ones, with some missing. The table records about 160,000 clones, 70% to 80% of them present only once. Whole-study findings and limits: Later, an analysis found that common viral pathogens appeared to be linked with several of the most significant clusters. According to a later analysis, most TCR beta chains associated with CMV appeared HLA-restricted. Sequences of the TCR beta chain were said to predict the HLA-A and HLA-B alleles of most subjects accurately. It was taken for granted in presence/absence analyses that sequencing depth across donors was roughly uniform.

Sample: PBMCs. The chain uses TRBV7-9 and TRBJ2-1, with a tentative D call TRBD2 (5 bases). This TCR was sampled from a man aged 50-60 years in good health and CMV-seropositive. CDR3 bases: TGTGCCAGCAGCTTAGTATTCGGGGTTGGAGGCAGTGAGCAGTTCTTC. Translation: CASSLVFGVGGSEQFF.